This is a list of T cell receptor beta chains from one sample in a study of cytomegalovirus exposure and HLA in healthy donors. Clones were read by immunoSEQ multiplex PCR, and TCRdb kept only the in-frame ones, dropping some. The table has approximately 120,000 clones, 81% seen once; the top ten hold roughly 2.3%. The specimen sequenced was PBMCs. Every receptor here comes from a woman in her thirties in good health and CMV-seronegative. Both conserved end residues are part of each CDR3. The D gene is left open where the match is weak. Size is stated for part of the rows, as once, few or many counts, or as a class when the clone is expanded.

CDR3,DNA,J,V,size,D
CAWSVGGSNYGYTF,TGTGCCTGGAGTGTAGGGGGATCCAACTATGGCTACACCTTC,TRBJ1-2,TRBV30,few,NA
CASSFDRGTGELFF,TGCGCCAGCAGCTTCGATAGGGGCACCGGGGAGCTGTTTTTT,TRBJ2-2,TRBV5-1,NA,NA
CASRQGNYEQYF,TGTGCCAGCCGACAGGGGAACTACGAGCAGTACTTC,TRBJ2-7,TRBV6-5,NA,TRBD1
CATSRESSGTGNGGQYF,TGTGCCACCAGCAGAGAATCATCCGGGACAGGCAACGGCGGGCAGTACTTC,TRBJ2-7,TRBV15,NA,TRBD1
CASSVFSGTTDTQYF,TGTGCCAGCAGTGTGTTTAGCGGGACCACAGATACGCAGTATTTT,TRBJ2-3,TRBV6-5,NA,TRBD2
CASSLTSGNTGELFF,TGCGCCAGCAGCTTGACTAGCGGGAACACCGGGGAGCTGTTTTTT,TRBJ2-2,TRBV5-1,NA,TRBD2
CASGRGLAYNEQFF,TGTGCCAGCGGCCGGGGACTAGCGTACAATGAGCAGTTCTTC,TRBJ2-1,TRBV2,few,TRBD2
CASREVTGGGQPQHF,TGTGCCAGCAGGGAGGTGACAGGGGGCGGTCAGCCCCAGCATTTT,TRBJ1-5,TRBV6-5,NA,TRBD1
CASSLAGGPSKQYF,TGCGCCAGCAGCTTAGCGGGAGGGCCAAGTAAGCAGTATTTT,TRBJ2-3,TRBV5-1,once,TRBD2
CASSIEVMTSGYTTDTQYF,TGTGCCAGTAGTATAGAGGTTATGACTAGCGGGTATACCACAGATACGCAGTATTTT,TRBJ2-3,TRBV19,NA,TRBD2
CASSRQTPNYEQYF,TGTGCCAGCAGCCGCCAGACTCCTAACTACGAGCAGTACTTC,TRBJ2-7,TRBV6-5,NA,NA
CASSFAQLGGTGELFF,TGTGCCAGCAGCTTCGCCCAACTAGGCGGCACCGGGGAGCTGTTTTTT,TRBJ2-2,TRBV13,NA,NA
CASATAYEQYF,TGCGCCAGCGCAACGGCCTACGAGCAGTACTTC,TRBJ2-7,TRBV10-2,few,NA
CASSITSGDNSPLHF,TGTGCCAGTAGTATCACAAGCGGCGATAATTCACCCCTCCACTTT,TRBJ1-6,TRBV19,NA,NA
CASSSTFRDRASGLNTEAFF,TGTGCCAGCAGCTCCACCTTCCGGGACAGGGCCTCTGGACTGAACACTGAAGCTTTCTTT,TRBJ1-1,TRBV5-5,NA,TRBD1
CASSQEATSGNTIYF,TGTGCCAGCAGCCAAGAGGCCACCTCTGGAAACACCATATATTTT,TRBJ1-3,TRBV4-2,once,NA
CASSLQSGETDTQYF,TGTGCCAGCAGCCTGCAATCCGGGGAGACAGATACGCAGTATTTT,TRBJ2-3,TRBV4-2,NA,NA
CASSEISTPYQPQHF,TGTGCCAGCAGTGAAATTAGCACACCCTATCAGCCCCAGCATTTT,TRBJ1-5,TRBV6-1,NA,NA
CASTYSGDRGYF,TGTGCCAGCACCTACTCTGGGGACAGGGGGTACTTC,TRBJ2-4,TRBV2,few,TRBD1
CASSRTEAYEQYF,TGTGCCAGCAGCCGGACAGAGGCCTACGAGCAGTACTTC,TRBJ2-7,TRBV7-9,NA,NA
CASSQTGGGEKLFF,TGCGCTAGCAGCCAAACAGGGGGGGGTGAAAAACTGTTTTTT,TRBJ1-4,TRBV4-1,NA,TRBD1
CASSLGSGRAVDEQFF,TGCGCCAGCAGCTTGGGGAGCGGGAGGGCCGTGGATGAGCAGTTCTTC,TRBJ2-1,TRBV5-1,NA,TRBD2
CASSPGQLYGYTF,TGTGCCAGCAGTCCCGGACAGCTCTATGGCTACACCTTC,TRBJ1-2,TRBV6-5,NA,NA
CASSGRLAEYNEQFF,TGTGCCAGCAGCGGAAGACTAGCGGAGTACAATGAGCAGTTCTTC,TRBJ2-1,TRBV2,NA,TRBD2
CASGLGDRHTEAFF,TGTGCTAGTGGTTTGGGGGACAGGCACACTGAAGCTTTCTTT,TRBJ1-1,TRBV12-5,NA,TRBD1
CASSPLDSAYEQYF,TGCGCCAGCAGCCCCCTCGACAGTGCCTACGAGCAGTACTTC,TRBJ2-7,TRBV5-1,few,NA
CASSLGRGRAFF,TGCGCCAGCAGTCTGGGGAGGGGTCGGGCTTTCTTT,TRBJ1-1,TRBV23-1,NA,NA
CSVGYLAGGSYEQYF,TGCAGCGTAGGATACCTAGCGGGAGGGTCCTACGAGCAGTACTTC,TRBJ2-7,TRBV29-1,NA,TRBD2
CASSAYQTENQPQHF,TGTGCCAGTAGCGCTTACCAGACAGAGAATCAGCCCCAGCATTTT,TRBJ1-5,TRBV19,NA,NA
CASSLRPGFGELFF,TGTGCCAGCAGTCTTCGACCGGGGTTCGGGGAGCTGTTTTTT,TRBJ2-2,TRBV28,NA,NA
CASTTNTEAFF,TGTGCCAGCACTACTAACACTGAAGCTTTCTTT,TRBJ1-1,TRBV28,once,NA
CSSSFEGEKLFF,TGTTCCAGCAGCTTCGAGGGTGAAAAACTGTTTTTT,TRBJ1-4,TRBV7-9,NA,NA
CASSFLSAGGNTGELFF,TGCGCCAGCAGCTTCCTTTCGGCGGGGGGAAACACCGGGGAGCTGTTTTTT,TRBJ2-2,TRBV5-1,NA,TRBD2
CASSLPGQYNEQFF,TGTGCCAGCAGCTTACCGGGACAGTACAATGAGCAGTTCTTC,TRBJ2-1,TRBV7-2,NA,TRBD1
CASSGSGSGEQYF,TGTGCCAGCAGCGGTAGCGGGAGCGGCGAGCAGTACTTC,TRBJ2-7,TRBV9,NA,TRBD2
CASRINQRADTQYF,TGTGCCAGTAGAATAAATCAACGCGCAGATACGCAGTATTTT,TRBJ2-3,TRBV19,NA,NA
CASSLSSGRETNIQYF,TGTGCCAGCAGTTTATCTAGCGGGAGGGAAACAAACATTCAGTACTTC,TRBJ2-4,TRBV27,NA,TRBD2
CASSSRGPATQYF,TGTGCCAGCAGCTCCAGGGGACCGGCGACCCAGTACTTC,TRBJ2-5,TRBV5-6,NA,NA
CAIRSTDQETQYF,TGTGCCATCAGATCCACGGACCAAGAGACCCAGTACTTC,TRBJ2-5,TRBV10-3,NA,NA
CASSSLGSGANVLTF,TGTGCCAGCAGCTCCCTCGGCTCTGGGGCCAACGTCCTGACTTTC,TRBJ2-6,TRBV7-3,few,NA
CASSLYDRGNQPQHF,TGTGCCAGCAGCCTCTACGACAGGGGCAATCAGCCCCAGCATTTT,TRBJ1-5,TRBV5-6,NA,TRBD1
CASSQQGFNQPQHF,TGTGCCAGCAGCCAGCAGGGTTTCAATCAGCCCCAGCATTTT,TRBJ1-5,TRBV11-2,NA,NA
CASSLAKGLAGGPENIQYF,TGCGCCAGCAGCTTAGCAAAGGGACTAGCGGGAGGGCCCGAAAACATTCAGTACTTC,TRBJ2-4,TRBV5-1,NA,TRBD2
CSVEYWLAGTQETQYF,TGCAGCGTTGAATATTGGCTAGCGGGAACACAAGAGACCCAGTACTTC,TRBJ2-5,TRBV29-1,few,TRBD2
CASSVGQGERQPQHF,TGTGCCAGCAGCGTGGGACAGGGGGAGCGGCAGCCCCAGCATTTT,TRBJ1-5,TRBV9,NA,TRBD1
CASSRLKTGSSYEQYF,TGTGCCAGTAGTAGATTGAAGACGGGGAGCTCCTACGAGCAGTACTTC,TRBJ2-7,TRBV19,few,NA
CASSLDSGSSQPQHF,TGCGCCAGCAGCTTGGATTCGGGGAGTTCCCAGCCCCAGCATTTT,TRBJ1-5,TRBV5-1,NA,NA
CAGRDREDQPQHF,TGTGCCGGACGGGACAGGGAGGATCAGCCCCAGCATTTT,TRBJ1-5,TRBV30,NA,TRBD1
CASTTLARAAKGYGYTF,TGTGCCAGCACTACCCTCGCGCGGGCGGCGAAGGGCTATGGCTACACCTTC,TRBJ1-2,TRBV28,NA,NA
CASSSGLAGEADTQYF,TGTGCCAGCAGCTCTGGGCTAGCGGGAGAGGCAGATACGCAGTATTTT,TRBJ2-3,TRBV7-3,few,TRBD2
CASSFTSGYNEQFF,TGTGCCAGCAGCTTTACTAGCGGGTACAATGAGCAGTTCTTC,TRBJ2-1,TRBV7-9,NA,TRBD2
CASGADREETQYF,TGTGCCAGTGGGGCGGACAGGGAAGAGACCCAGTACTTC,TRBJ2-5,TRBV2,NA,TRBD1
CASSLAIAKGDSGRDTQYF,TGTGCCAGCAGCTTGGCGATCGCGAAGGGTGATAGCGGGAGGGATACGCAGTATTTT,TRBJ2-3,TRBV5-5,once,TRBD2
CASSFGSGNNQPQHF,TGTGCCAGCAGCTTCGGCAGCGGGAACAATCAGCCCCAGCATTTT,TRBJ1-5,TRBV7-2,NA,NA
CSSVGTANTEAFF,TGCAGCTCCGTAGGGACTGCAAACACTGAAGCTTTCTTT,TRBJ1-1,TRBV29-1,NA,NA